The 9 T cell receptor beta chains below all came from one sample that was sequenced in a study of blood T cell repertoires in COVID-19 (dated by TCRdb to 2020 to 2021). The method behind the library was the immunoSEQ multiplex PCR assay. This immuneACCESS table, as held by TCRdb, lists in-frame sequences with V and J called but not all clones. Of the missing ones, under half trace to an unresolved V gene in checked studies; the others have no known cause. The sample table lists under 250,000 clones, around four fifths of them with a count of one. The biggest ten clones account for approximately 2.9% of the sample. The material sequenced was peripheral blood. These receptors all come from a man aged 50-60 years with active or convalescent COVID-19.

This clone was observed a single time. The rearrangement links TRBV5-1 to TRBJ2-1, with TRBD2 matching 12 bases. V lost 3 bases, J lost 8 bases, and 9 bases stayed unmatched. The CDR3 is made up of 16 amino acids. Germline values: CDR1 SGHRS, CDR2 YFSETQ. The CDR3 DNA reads TGCGCCAGCAGCTACCTAGCGGGAGGGTTTGTAGATGAGCAGTTCTTC. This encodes CASSYLAGGFVDEQFF. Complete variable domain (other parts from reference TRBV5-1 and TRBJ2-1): KAGVTQTPRYLIKTRGQQVTLSCSPISGHRSVSWYQQTPGQGLQFLFEYFSETQRNKGNFPGRFSGRQFSNSRSEMNVSTLELGDSALYLCASSYLAGGFVDEQFFGPGTRLTVL.

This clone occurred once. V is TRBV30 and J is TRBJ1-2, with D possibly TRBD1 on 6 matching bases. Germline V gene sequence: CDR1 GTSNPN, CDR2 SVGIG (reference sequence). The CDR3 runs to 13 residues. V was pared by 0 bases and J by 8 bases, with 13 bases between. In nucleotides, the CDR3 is TGTGCCTGGAGTGTGGGGCCTGGGGGCGGCTACACCTTC. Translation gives CAWSVGPGGGYTF. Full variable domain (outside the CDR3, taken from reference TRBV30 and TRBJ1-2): SQTIHQWPATLVQPVGSPLSLECTVEGTSNPNLYWYRQAAGRGLQLLFYSVGIGQISSEVPQNLSASRPQDRQFILSSKKLLLSDSGFYLCAWSVGPGGGYTFGSGTRLTVV.

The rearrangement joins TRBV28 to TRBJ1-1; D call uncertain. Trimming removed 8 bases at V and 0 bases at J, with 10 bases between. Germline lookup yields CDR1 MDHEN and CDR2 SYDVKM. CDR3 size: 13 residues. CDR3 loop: CASSAGLNTEAFF. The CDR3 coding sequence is TGTGCCAGCTCTGCAGGATTGAACACTGAAGCTTTCTTT.

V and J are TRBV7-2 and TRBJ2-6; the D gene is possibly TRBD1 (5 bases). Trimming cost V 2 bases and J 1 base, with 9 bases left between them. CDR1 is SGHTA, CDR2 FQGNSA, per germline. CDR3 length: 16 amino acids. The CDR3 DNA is TGTGCCAGCAGCTTAACGACAGCTTCTGGGGCCAACGTCCTGACTTTC. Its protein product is CASSLTTASGANVLTF.

The CDR3 nucleotides read TGTGCCACCAGCAGAGTCAGGGGCTCTGGGGCCAACGTCCTGACTTTC. Residues: CATSRVRGSGANVLTF. The gene calls are TRBV15 and TRBJ2-6; D perhaps matches TRBD1 (6 bases). The CDR3 extends over 16 amino acids. Between the trimmed V and J ends, which lost 1 base and 0 bases, there was a span of 7 bases. Per germline, CDR1 LNHNV and CDR2 YYDKDF (reference sequence).

CDR3 protein: CASSSSGTTYGYTF. CDR3 bases: TGTGCCAGCAGTTCTTCCGGGACAACTTATGGCTACACCTTC. This chain connects TRBV5-4 to TRBJ1-2, with D possibly matching TRBD1 (6 bases). Trimming cost V 5 bases and J 5 bases, with 16 bases left between them. The V gene's germline CDR1 is SGHNT and CDR2 YYREEE (reference sequence). This CDR3 has 14 amino acids. The variable domain in full, with the rest retrieved from reference TRBV5-4 and TRBJ1-2, is ETGVTQSPTHLIKTRGQQVTLRCSSQSGHNTVSWYQQALGQGPQFIFQYYREEENGRGNFPPRFSGLQFPNYSSELNVNALELDDSALYLCASSSSGTTYGYTFGSGTRLTVV.

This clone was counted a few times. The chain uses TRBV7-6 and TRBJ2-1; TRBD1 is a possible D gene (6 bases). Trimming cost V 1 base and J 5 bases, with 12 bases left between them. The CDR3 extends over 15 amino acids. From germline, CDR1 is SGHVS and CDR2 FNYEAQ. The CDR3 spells CASSLVQGKNNEQFF. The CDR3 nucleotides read TGTGCCAGCAGCTTAGTACAGGGAAAGAACAATGAGCAGTTCTTC. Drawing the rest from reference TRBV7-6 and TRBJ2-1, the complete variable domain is GAGVSQSPRYKVTKRGQDVALRCDPISGHVSLYWYRQALGQGPEFLTYFNYEAQQDKSGLPNDRFSAERPEGSISTLTIQRTEQRDSAMYRCASSLVQGKNNEQFFGPGTRLTVL.

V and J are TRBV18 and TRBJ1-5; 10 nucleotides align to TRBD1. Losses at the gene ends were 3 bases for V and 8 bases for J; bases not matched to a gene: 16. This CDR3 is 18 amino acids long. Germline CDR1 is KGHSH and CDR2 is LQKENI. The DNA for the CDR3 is TGTGCCAGCTCACCGGGTTCCGGGACAGGGGCCGGAACGAAGCCCCAGCATTTT. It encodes CASSPGSGTGAGTKPQHF.

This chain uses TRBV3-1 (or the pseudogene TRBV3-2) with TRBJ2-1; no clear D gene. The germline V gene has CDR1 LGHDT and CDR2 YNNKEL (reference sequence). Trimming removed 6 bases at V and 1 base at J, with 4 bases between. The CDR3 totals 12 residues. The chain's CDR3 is CASSLSYNEQFF. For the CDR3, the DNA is TGTGCCAGCAGTCTTTCCTACAATGAGCAGTTCTTC.